A single sample is the source of the 20 T cell receptor beta chains below, sequenced in a study of cytomegalovirus exposure and HLA in healthy donors. Primers included in the PCR were 60 Vbeta and 13 Jbeta primers. Sequencing used immunoSEQ multiplex PCR; TCRdb keeps in-frame clones, though not all of them. The table records over 95,000 clones, approximately 67% of them present only once. Material for sequencing was PBMCs. The receptor set was obtained from a man aged 18 to 29 in good health and CMV-seropositive.

The V and J genes are TRBV18 and TRBJ2-1, with 8 positions matching TRBD2. The J segment lost 9 bases and the V segment lost 5 bases, leaving 9 bases of the junction unmatched. This CDR3 has 14 residues. CDR1 and CDR2 from the germline V gene are KGHSH and LQKENI. The chain's CDR3 is CASSATRGGGEQFF. The CDR3, as DNA: TGTGCCAGCTCAGCCACTCGGGGGGGTGGTGAGCAGTTCTTC.

The chain is built from TRBV30 and TRBJ1-1; 8 positions match TRBD1. There are 13 residues in the CDR3. CDR1 and CDR2 (germline): GTSNPN, SVGIG (reference sequence). V gave up 5 bases and J gave up 4 bases; unmatched junction bases: 6. The CDR3 DNA reads as TGTGCCTGGGGACAGGGCCCCGGCACTGAAGCTTTCTTT. Amino acids: CAWGQGPGTEAFF.

The chain uses TRBV27 and TRBJ1-1, with 9 positions matching TRBD1. The trim removed 5 bases at V and 3 bases at J, leaving 7 bases unmatched. This CDR3 has 15 amino acids. Per germline, CDR1 MNHEY and CDR2 SMNVEV (reference sequence). In DNA, the CDR3 is TGTGCCAGCAGTCCCTTCACAGGGGGCGACACTGAAGCTTTCTTT. This translates into CASSPFTGGDTEAFF.

The chain uses TRBV27 and TRBJ2-3, with 11 bases aligning to TRBD2. Looked up from germline, CDR1 is MNHEY and CDR2 is SMNVEV (reference sequence). Losses at the gene ends were 6 bases for V and 6 bases for J; bases not matched to a gene: 5. The CDR3 extends over 14 amino acids. CDR3 region: CASRGLAVPDTQYF. DNA for the CDR3: TGTGCCAGCAGGGGACTAGCGGTCCCTGATACGCAGTATTTT.

The chain is built from TRBV4-2 and TRBJ2-3; maybe TRBD2 (6 bases). The V gene's germline CDR1 is LGHNA and CDR2 YNFKEQ. V lost 0 bases to trimming and J lost 4 bases, with 14 bases between them. The CDR3 has 16 amino acids. This chain's CDR3 is CASSQDRTGEADTQYF. CDR3 DNA sequence: TGTGCCAGCAGCCAAGATAGGACGGGGGAGGCAGATACGCAGTATTTT.

The genes are TRBV5-6 and TRBJ2-2, with TRBD1 as a possible D gene (6 bases). Germline CDR1 SGHDT, CDR2 YYEEEE. This CDR3 comprises 14 residues. V lost 3 bases and J lost 1, with 7 bases in between. The CDR3 sequence: CASSWGQNTGELFF. The CDR3 DNA follows: TGTGCCAGCAGCTGGGGACAGAACACCGGGGAGCTGTTTTTT.

This chain links TRBV11-2 with TRBJ2-2; D might be TRBD1 (6 bases). V gave up 1 base and J gave up 4 bases, with 10 bases separating them. The V gene's germline CDR1 is SGHAT and CDR2 FQNNGV. CDR3 length: 15 residues. The CDR3 DNA follows: TGTGCCAGCAGCTTAGTTTCAGGGGCCACCGGGGAGCTGTTTTTT. Its protein is CASSLVSGATGELFF.

In DNA, the CDR3 is TGCGCCAGCGGCACAGGGGATGGCTACACCTTC. The encoded protein is CASGTGDGYTF. This sequence joins TRBV5-1 and TRBJ1-2; TRBD1 agrees at 7 bases. CDR1 is SGHRS and CDR2 is YFSETQ in the germline V gene. Trimming cost V 7 bases and J 6 bases; bases outside gene matches: 3. The CDR3 covers 11 residues. Full variable domain (missing parts from reference TRBV5-1 and TRBJ1-2): KAGVTQTPRYLIKTRGQQVTLSCSPISGHRSVSWYQQTPGQGLQFLFEYFSETQRNKGNFPGRFSGRQFSNSRSEMNVSTLELGDSALYLCASGTGDGYTFGSGTRLTVV.

The chain carries TRBV2 and TRBJ2-1; 10 nucleotides match TRBD2. Germline V gene sequence: CDR1 SNHLY, CDR2 FYNNEI. The CDR3 runs to 14 residues. J gave up 4 bases and V 7 bases, and 4 bases lay outside the gene matches. The CDR3 DNA reads as TGTGCCAGCAAAACTAGCGGGGATTACAATGAGCAGTTCTTC. Amino acid sequence: CASKTSGDYNEQFF. The full variable domain, completed using reference TRBV2 and TRBJ2-1, is EPEVTQTPSHQVTQMGQEVILRCVPISNHLYFYWYRQILGQKVEFLVSFYNNEISEKSEIFDDQFSVERPDGSNFTLKIRSTKLEDSAMYFCASKTSGDYNEQFFGPGTRLTVL.

This clone was seen once. The chain combines TRBV7-8 with TRBJ2-1; 12 bases are shared with TRBD1. Germline CDR1 and CDR2: SGHVS and FQNEAQ. There are 16 residues in the CDR3. The ends lost 5 bases at V and 8 bases at J; junction bases unmatched: 10. The CDR3 nucleotides read TGTGCCAGCAGCCCCTACTGGGGACAGGGGGCGGATGAGCAGTTCTTC. As protein: CASSPYWGQGADEQFF. The variable domain in full, with the rest retrieved from reference TRBV7-8 and TRBJ2-1, is GAGVSQSPRYKVAKRGQDVALRCDPISGHVSLFWYQQALGQGPEFLTYFQNEAQLDKSGLPSDRFFAERPEGSVSTLKIQRTQQEDSAVYLCASSPYWGQGADEQFFGPGTRLTVL.

In the case of this clone: Germline is not matched at one junction end, which may reflect a read error. V and J are TRBV30 and TRBJ2-7; 7 bases line up with TRBD1. CDR3 length equals 14 residues. Germline CDR1 GTSNPN, CDR2 SVGIG (reference sequence). The CDR3 region has the DNA TGTGCCTGGAGTCCTCCTCAGACAGGGATGTACATCCACTTC. Protein sequence: CAWSPPQTGMYIHF.

V and J are TRBV6-5 and TRBJ1-5, with D possibly TRBD1 on 6 matching bases. The CDR3 has 15 amino acids. V lost 6 bases and J lost 0, with 12 bases in between. Germline CDR1 reads MNHEY; CDR2 reads SVGAGI. CDR3 in DNA: TGTGCCAGCAGCCGGACAGCTAATAGCAATCAGCCCCAGCATTTT. This gives the protein CASSRTANSNQPQHF.

The rearrangement links TRBV19 to TRBJ1-2, with a weak D call TRBD1 (5 bases). Looked up from germline, CDR1 is LNHDA and CDR2 is SQIVND (reference sequence). The CDR3 contains 11 residues. V dropped 1 base and J dropped 13 bases, with 10 bases sitting between them. CDR3 DNA sequence: TGTGCCAGTAGTATAGGTGGGACTAGCACCTTC. The encoded protein is CASSIGGTSTF.

The CDR3 sequence: CATYLTGRPSGANVLTF. The CDR3 DNA is TGTGCCACCTACCTGACAGGGCGTCCGTCTGGGGCCAACGTCCTGACTTTC. The chain couples TRBV19 to TRBJ2-6; 7 nucleotides align to TRBD1. Germline V lookup: CDR1 LNHDA, CDR2 SQIVND (reference sequence). The trim removed 10 bases at V and 1 base at J, leaving 13 bases unmatched. The CDR3 consists of 17 residues.

The chain has TRBV5-4 and TRBJ2-5; 7 nucleotides align to TRBD2. CDR3 size: 14 residues. Per germline, CDR1 SGHNT and CDR2 YYREEE (reference sequence). V gave up 3 bases and J gave up 3 bases; unmatched junction bases: 5. CDR3 protein: CASSWGLREETQYF. The CDR3 bases are TGTGCCAGCAGCTGGGGACTAAGAGAAGAGACCCAGTACTTC.

The gene calls are TRBV30 and TRBJ1-5; D possibly corresponds to TRBD1 (6 bases). Germline V gene data show CDR1 as GTSNPN and CDR2 as SVGIG (reference sequence). Trimming stripped 3 bases from V and 0 bases from J, with 12 bases between. The CDR3 has 15 amino acids. DNA for the CDR3: TGTGCCTGGAGCAGGGGATCGGATAGCAATCAGCCCCAGCATTTT. This codes for CAWSRGSDSNQPQHF.

The V call is TRBV5-1, the J call TRBJ2-7; 9 nucleotides match TRBD1. V gave up 1 base and J gave up 2 bases; unmatched junction bases: 4. This CDR3 comprises 15 residues. The germline gives CDR1 SGHRS, CDR2 YFSETQ. The CDR3 nucleotides are TGCGCCAGCAGCTTGTCCGGGACAGGGACCTACGAGCAGTACGTC. Protein: CASSLSGTGTYEQYV.

V gene TRBV7-9 combines with J gene TRBJ1-4, with TRBD1 identical over 9 bases. The CDR3 runs 13 residues. V lost 8 bases to trimming and J lost 7 bases; unmatched junction nucleotides: 5. Germline V gene data show CDR1 as SEHNR and CDR2 as FQNEAQ (reference sequence). The CDR3 region has the DNA TGTGCCAGCCTGGGACAGGGAGGTGAAAAACTGTTTTTT. Translating it yields CASLGQGGEKLFF.

The CDR3 region is CATRLAGGGDTQYF. CDR3 in DNA: TGTGCCACCCGACTAGCGGGGGGCGGGGATACGCAGTATTTT. The chain has TRBV7-2 and TRBJ2-3, with 13 bases identical to TRBD2. Germline V gene lookup returns CDR1 SGHTA and CDR2 FQGNSA. The CDR3 is made up of 14 amino acids. The V gene end was trimmed by 10 bases and the J gene end by 6 bases; junction bases not matched to a gene: 7.

V gene TRBV4-1 combines with J gene TRBJ2-2; a weak D match, TRBD2 (6 bases). This CDR3 is built from 16 residues. Germline-derived CDR1 and CDR2 are MGHRA and YSYEKL. V lost 4 bases, J lost 4 bases, and 16 bases lay in between. CDR3 coding DNA: TGCGCCAGCAGCCTCCCGGGGGTCCGGAGCACCGGGGAGCTGTTTTTT. As protein: CASSLPGVRSTGELFF.